This T cell receptor beta chain came from a study of low-dose radiotherapy and immunotherapy resistance in tumors. Study summary: The treatment that patients received was intravenous nivolumab 240 mg every two weeks plus ipilimumab 1 mg/kg every six weeks. Aspirin was taken orally by patients at 300 mg daily for four cycles from cycle 1 day 1.

TRAV- and TRBV-specific primers primed first-strand cDNA, covering alpha and beta chains. Amplification, which lasted around 21 PCR cycles, used a constant-region primer and V-primer adapter to amplify TCRs. Researchers amplified the isolated mRNA using in vitro transcription. TCRdb reprocessed the reads via MiXCR and lists one record per CDR3 protein. The repertoire consists of tens of thousands of distinct CDR3 sequences, with around 30% occurring once and the leading ten covering around 10%. With 3 bases clipped from V and 2 bases from J, the junction kept 8 bases outside the gene matches. There are 17 residues in the CDR3. Germline V gene data show CDR1 as LNHDA and CDR2 as SQIVND (reference sequence). This clonotype was detected a few times. The time point here: before trial treatment. Donors were administered nivolumab, ipilimumab, aspirin and low-dose cyclophosphamide, together with low-dose radiotherapy.

Sequenced material: PBMCs, taken before treatment. The chain uses TRBV19 and TRBJ2-3; 10 nucleotides align to TRBD2. This receptor was obtained from a female donor with ovarian cancer. The CDR3 bases are TGTGCCAGTAGTATTCCGGCTAGCGGGGGTACCACAGATACGCAGTATTTT. This codes for CASSIPASGGTTDTQYF.